These T cell receptor beta chains were read from a single sample in a study of CD8 T cells in Susac syndrome. Each CDR3 protein gets one entry after TCRdb re-called the immunoSEQ multiplex PCR reads with MiXCR. The sample has hundreds of thousands of distinct CDR3 sequences, almost 97% seen once. Sequencing was carried out using CD4+ T cells from PBMCs. The receptors stem from a human donor with Susac syndrome. CDR3s include the opening cysteine and the closing phenylalanine or tryptophan. The order of the fields is J gene, clone size, V gene, D gene, CDR3 DNA, CDR3 protein. D genes are given only for firm matches. Clone sizes are given selectively: once, few, many, or a class where the clone is expanded.

TRBJ1-5	-	TRBV28	-	TGTGCCAGCATCGGGTACCTCGGGCGCAATCAGCCCCAGCATTTT	CASIGYLGRNQPQHF
TRBJ1-1	once	TRBV20-1	-	TGCAGTGCACCGGACACTCGAGGAACTGAAGCTTTCTTT	CSAPDTRGTEAFF
TRBJ1-1	once	TRBV12-3/TRBV12-4	-	TGTGCCAGCAGTCCACAGGGACCCCCTGAAGCTTTCTTT	CASSPQGPPEAFF
TRBJ2-1	-	TRBV29-1	-	TGCAGCGTTGGGGGGTTATCCTACAATGAGCAGTTCTTC	CSVGGLSYNEQFF
TRBJ2-2	once	TRBV4-2	-	TGTGCCAGCAGCCCAAGGGCCGAAGACACCGGGGAGCTGTTTTTT	CASSPRAEDTGELFF
TRBJ2-2	-	TRBV6-5	-	TGTGCCAGCAGTTACCAAGGGAACACCGGGGAGCTGTTTTTT	CASSYQGNTGELFF
TRBJ1-2	-	TRBV20-1	-	TGCAGTGCTAGACAAGCGACGGGGGCGCAAGACTATGGCTACACCTTC	CSARQATGAQDYGYTF
TRBJ2-3	-	TRBV20-1	TRBD2	TGCAGCTGCGGGAGTCCAGATACGCAGTATTTT	CSCGSPDTQYF
TRBJ2-7	-	TRBV12-3/TRBV12-4	TRBD1	TGTGCCAGCAGCTACACAGGGGTTGAGCAGTACTTC	CASSYTGVEQYF
TRBJ2-1	-	TRBV19	-	TGTGCCAGTAATAGCGGACAGTACTACAATGAGCAGTTCTTC	CASNSGQYYNEQFF